This TCR beta chain was identified in a study of identical twins. Study-wide results and limits: Out-of-frame alpha sequences shared between twins exhibited an excess of low generation probability.

About this clonotype: What it recognizes is unknown.

Via MiXCR, TCRdb re-called the 5' RACE reads, giving one row per CDR3 protein. The table includes 1,800,000 or so distinct CDR3 sequences, roughly 35% detected once. This CDR3 comprises 16 residues. Trimming left V 2 bases short and J 1 base short, with 14 bases between. CDR1 and CDR2 from the germline V gene are MDHEN and SYDVKM. This TCR was recovered from a newborn girl in good health. Sequencing was performed on cord blood. The rearrangement links TRBV28 to TRBJ2-5, with a weak D call TRBD2 (5 bases). The CDR3 DNA sequence: TGTGCCAGCAGTTTAATTGGGTCAGCGGTCCAAGAGACCCAGTACTTC. It encodes CASSLIGSAVQETQYF.